Presented here are 12 T cell receptor beta chains from one specimen sequenced in a study of cytomegalovirus exposure and HLA in healthy donors. Profiled with immunoSEQ multiplex PCR; TCRdb holds only in-frame clones, not every one. Among about 200,000 clones listed, around 86% were seen once. What was sequenced was PBMCs. Receptors originate from a woman between 18 and 29 years old in good health and CMV-seropositive.

This rearrangement joins TRBV27 to TRBJ2-7; 8 bases line up with TRBD1. The V and J ends lost 5 bases and 0 bases, in that order; junction bases with no gene match: 12. The V gene's germline CDR1 is MNHEY and CDR2 SMNVEV (reference sequence). The CDR3 is 17 residues long. CDR3 DNA sequence: TGTGCCAGCAGTCCAATTCAGGGACAGGCGCTCTCCTACGAGCAGTACTTC. Amino acid sequence: CASSPIQGQALSYEQYF.

The chain recombines TRBV6-1 with TRBJ2-4; no reliable D call. The germline gives CDR1 MNHNS, CDR2 SASEGT. The CDR3 consists of 13 residues. V lost 11 bases and J lost 2, with 13 bases in between. CDR3 DNA sequence: TGTGCCTCCCACGGAGTTACCAAAAACATTCAGTACTTC. Translating gives CASHGVTKNIQYF.

The chain has TRBV5-1 and TRBJ2-5; D possibly corresponds to TRBD1 (5 bases). Germline CDR1 is SGHRS and CDR2 is YFSETQ. V lost 5 bases and J lost 1, with 9 bases in between. This CDR3 is 13 amino acids long. CDR3 DNA: TGCGCCAGCAGGCCAGGGTCCCAAGAGACCCAGTACTTC. Translation gives CASRPGSQETQYF.

The table lists this clone with a count of one. The chain links TRBV27 to TRBJ2-7, with 11 positions matching TRBD2. This CDR3 has 14 amino acids. V was pared by 5 bases and J by 3 bases, with 3 bases of the junction left unmatched. CDR1 and CDR2 (germline): MNHEY, SMNVEV (reference sequence). For the CDR3, the DNA is TGTGCCAGCAGTCGGACTAGCGGGCTCTACGAGCAGTACTTC. This translates into CASSRTSGLYEQYF.

V gene TRBV2 combines with J gene TRBJ1-4; TRBD1 might be the D (6 bases). In germline, CDR1 is SNHLY, CDR2 FYNNEI. The V end was cut by 6 bases, the J end by 3 bases, with 14 bases between. This CDR3 contains 15 residues. The CDR3 DNA is TGTGCCAGCAGCTTGGGAACAGGGTCTAATGAAAAACTGTTTTTT. Translation gives CASSLGTGSNEKLFF.

The V gene is TRBV7-9, the J gene TRBJ2-3; D is possibly TRBD2 (5 bases). CDR1 is SEHNR and CDR2 is FQNEAQ in the germline V gene (reference sequence). Trimming cost V 5 bases and J 2 bases, with 23 bases left between them. This CDR3 contains 18 residues. The CDR3 nucleotides are TGTGCCAGCAGCCCAGCCGAATCTAGCTCCAAGCACACAGATACGCAGTATTTT. This sequence encodes CASSPAESSSKHTDTQYF.

V gene TRBV7-9 combines with J gene TRBJ1-5, with D unresolved. CDR1 and CDR2 from the germline V gene are SEHNR and FQNEAQ (reference sequence). V gave up 3 bases and J gave up 8 bases, with 26 bases separating them. The CDR3 totals 18 residues. This chain's CDR3 is CASSFFGFREESEEPQHF. The CDR3 region has the DNA TGTGCCAGCAGCTTTTTTGGTTTTCGTGAGGAAAGCGAGGAGCCCCAGCATTTT.

This chain uses TRBV27 with TRBJ1-3; TRBD1 matches at 7 bases. The CDR3 contains 14 residues. Trimming cost V 7 bases and J 2 bases; bases outside gene matches: 5. CDR1 MNHEY and CDR2 SMNVEV come from the germline V gene (reference sequence). This CDR3 is CASKTGVAGNTIYF. The CDR3 DNA follows: TGTGCCAGCAAAACAGGGGTAGCTGGAAACACCATATATTTT.

J is TRBJ2-2 and V is TRBV30; 12 bases line up with TRBD1. Germline CDR1 and CDR2: GTSNPN and SVGIG (reference sequence). The CDR3 loop spans 16 amino acids. With V trimmed by 4 bases and J by 4 bases, 7 bases remained unmatched. The CDR3 sequence is CAWMKPGQGATGELFF. The CDR3, as DNA: TGTGCCTGGATGAAACCGGGACAGGGGGCCACCGGGGAGCTGTTTTTT.

This clone was observed a single time. This chain uses TRBV5-4 with TRBJ2-1; 11 bases map to TRBD2. CDR1 SGHNT and CDR2 YYREEE come from the germline V gene (reference sequence). V was pared by 1 base and J by 9 bases, with 3 bases of the junction left unmatched. This CDR3 has 14 amino acids. The CDR3 bases are TGTGCCAGCAGCTTGAGGCTAGCGGGAGGTGAGCAGTTCTTC. Protein: CASSLRLAGGEQFF.

The chain combines TRBV6-5 with TRBJ1-5; possible D gene TRBD1, 5 bases. The V gene lost 2 bases and the J gene lost 3 bases, with 8 bases spanning the gap. This CDR3 comprises 14 residues. CDR1 is MNHEY, CDR2 SVGAGI, per germline. DNA for the CDR3: TGTGCCAGCAGTTACAGGGGCGACAATCAGCCCCAGCATTTT. Residues: CASSYRGDNQPQHF.

The rearrangement uses TRBV7-9 and TRBJ2-1, with D tentatively TRBD1 (5 bases). From germline, CDR1 is SEHNR and CDR2 FQNEAQ (reference sequence). Trimming removed 6 bases from V and 8 bases from J, with 11 bases in between. This CDR3 contains 12 residues. This chain's CDR3 is CASSFRVDEQFF. The DNA for the CDR3 is TGTGCCAGCAGTTTCAGGGTGGATGAGCAGTTCTTC.